This entry describes one T cell receptor beta chain. Its antigen is not known. The data were taken from a study of T cell responses to AZD1222 COVID-19 vaccine. Study results and caveats: None of the repertoires were sampled until the peak T cell response had passed.

Here immunoSEQ multiplex PCR was the method, and the copy in TCRdb shows in-frame clones only, minus some. The data show around 110,000 clones, roughly 85% seen once. CDR3 length: 16 amino acids. Losses at the gene ends were 0 bases for V and 8 bases for J; bases not matched to a gene: 8. The chain uses TRBV23-1 and TRBJ1-2, with 11 bases fitting TRBD1. TRBV23-1 is known as an ORF, though its function is uncertain. Sequencing was performed on peripheral blood, taken on day 0 of MenACWY control vaccination. The sequence came from an adult in good health. The CDR3 loop is CASSQSARDRGIGYTF. Written as DNA, the CDR3 is TGCGCCAGCAGTCAATCCGCCCGGGACAGGGGGATCGGCTACACCTTC.